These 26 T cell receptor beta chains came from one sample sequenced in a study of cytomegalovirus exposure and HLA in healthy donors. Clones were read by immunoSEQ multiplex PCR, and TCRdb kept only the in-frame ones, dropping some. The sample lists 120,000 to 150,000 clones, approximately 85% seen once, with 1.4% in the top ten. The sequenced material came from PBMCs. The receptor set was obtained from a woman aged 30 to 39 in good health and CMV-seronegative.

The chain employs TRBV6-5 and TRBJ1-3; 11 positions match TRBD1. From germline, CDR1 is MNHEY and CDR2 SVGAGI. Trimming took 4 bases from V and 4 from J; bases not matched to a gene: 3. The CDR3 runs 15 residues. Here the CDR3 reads CASSWTGGDGNTIYF. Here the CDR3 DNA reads TGTGCCAGCAGTTGGACAGGGGGCGACGGAAACACCATATATTTT.

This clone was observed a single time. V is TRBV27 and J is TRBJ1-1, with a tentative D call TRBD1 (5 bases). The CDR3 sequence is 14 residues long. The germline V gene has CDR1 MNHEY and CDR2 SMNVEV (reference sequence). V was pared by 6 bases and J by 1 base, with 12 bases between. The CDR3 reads CASRYRRTNTEAFF. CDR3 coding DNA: TGTGCCAGCAGATACAGGCGCACGAACACTGAAGCTTTCTTT.

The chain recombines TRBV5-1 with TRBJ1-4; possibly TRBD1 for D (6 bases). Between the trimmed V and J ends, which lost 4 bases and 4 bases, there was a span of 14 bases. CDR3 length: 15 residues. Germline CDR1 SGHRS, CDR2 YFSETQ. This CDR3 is CASSLPGTNNEKLFF. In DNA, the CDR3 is TGCGCCAGCAGCCTGCCAGGGACAAATAATGAAAAACTGTTTTTT.

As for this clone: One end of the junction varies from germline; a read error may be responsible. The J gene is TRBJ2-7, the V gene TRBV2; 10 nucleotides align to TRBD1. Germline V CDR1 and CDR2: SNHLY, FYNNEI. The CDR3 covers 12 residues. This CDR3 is CASRDRGTSFHF. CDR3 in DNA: TGTGCCAGCAGGGACAGGGGGACGAGCTTCCACTTC.

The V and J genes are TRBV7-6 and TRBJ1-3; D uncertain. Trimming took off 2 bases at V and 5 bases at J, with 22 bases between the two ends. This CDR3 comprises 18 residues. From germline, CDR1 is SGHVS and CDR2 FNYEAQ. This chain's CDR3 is CASSLPELRAASRNTIYF. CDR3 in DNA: TGTGCCAGCAGCTTACCCGAGCTTAGAGCAGCGTCGAGAAACACCATATATTTT.

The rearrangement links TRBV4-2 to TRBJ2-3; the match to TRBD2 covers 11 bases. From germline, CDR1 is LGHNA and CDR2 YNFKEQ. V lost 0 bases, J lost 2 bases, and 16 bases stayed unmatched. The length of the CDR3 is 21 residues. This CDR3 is CASSQDRIRASGGRPTDTQYF. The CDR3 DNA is TGTGCCAGCAGCCAAGACAGAATCCGAGCTAGCGGGGGGCGCCCCACAGATACGCAGTATTTT.

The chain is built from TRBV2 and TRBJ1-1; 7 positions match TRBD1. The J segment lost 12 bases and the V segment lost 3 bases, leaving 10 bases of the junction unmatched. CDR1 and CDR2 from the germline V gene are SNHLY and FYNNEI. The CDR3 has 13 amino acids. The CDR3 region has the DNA TGTGCCAGCAGTGATTTCGGCAGGGGGGTGACTTTCTTT. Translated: CASSDFGRGVTFF.

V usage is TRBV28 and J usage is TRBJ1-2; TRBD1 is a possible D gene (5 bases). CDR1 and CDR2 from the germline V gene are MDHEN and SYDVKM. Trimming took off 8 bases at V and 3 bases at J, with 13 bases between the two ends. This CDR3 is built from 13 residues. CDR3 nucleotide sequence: TGTGCCAGCGGACAAGGCCCGTACTATGGCTACACCTTC. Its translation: CASGQGPYYGYTF.

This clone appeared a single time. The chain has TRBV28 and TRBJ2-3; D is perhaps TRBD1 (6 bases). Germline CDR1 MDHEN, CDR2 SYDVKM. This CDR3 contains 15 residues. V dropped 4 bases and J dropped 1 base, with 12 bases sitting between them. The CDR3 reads CASSSTQGRTDTQYF. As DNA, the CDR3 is TGTGCCAGCAGTTCTACACAGGGACGCACAGATACGCAGTATTTT.

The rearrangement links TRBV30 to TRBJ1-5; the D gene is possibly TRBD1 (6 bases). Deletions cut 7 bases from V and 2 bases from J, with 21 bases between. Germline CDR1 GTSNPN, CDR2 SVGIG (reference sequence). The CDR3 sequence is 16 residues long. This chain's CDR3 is CASRDPGAGGNQPQHF. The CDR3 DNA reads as TGTGCCTCCCGGGACCCCGGGGCAGGGGGCAATCAGCCCCAGCATTTT.

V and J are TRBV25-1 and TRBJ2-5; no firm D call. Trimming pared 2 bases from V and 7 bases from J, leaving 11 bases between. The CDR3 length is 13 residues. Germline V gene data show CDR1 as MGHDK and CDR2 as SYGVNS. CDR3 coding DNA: TGTGCCAGCAGTGAAGGCCTAGGTGGGACCCAGTACTTC. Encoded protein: CASSEGLGGTQYF.

As DNA, the CDR3 is TGTGCCAGCAGCTTCGGGACAGGGAGAGCGGAGACCCAGTACTTC. It codes for CASSFGTGRAETQYF. The rearrangement uses TRBV5-6 and TRBJ2-5; the match to TRBD1 covers 9 bases. The germline gives CDR1 SGHDT, CDR2 YYEEEE. V shed 2 bases and J 5 bases; nucleotides not matched to a gene: 7. CDR3 length: 15 amino acids.

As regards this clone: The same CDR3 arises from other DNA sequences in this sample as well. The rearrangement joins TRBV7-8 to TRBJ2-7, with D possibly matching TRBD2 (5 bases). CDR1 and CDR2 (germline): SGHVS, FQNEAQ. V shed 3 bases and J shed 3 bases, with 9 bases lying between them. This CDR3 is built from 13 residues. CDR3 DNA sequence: TGTGCCAGCAGCTTGTCTCGGGGCTACGAGCAGTACTTC. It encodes CASSLSRGYEQYF.

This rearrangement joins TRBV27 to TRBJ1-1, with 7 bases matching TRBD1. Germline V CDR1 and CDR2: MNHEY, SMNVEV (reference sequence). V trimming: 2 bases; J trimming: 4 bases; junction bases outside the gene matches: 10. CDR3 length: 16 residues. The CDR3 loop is CASSLPTGPLSTEAFF. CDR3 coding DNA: TGTGCCAGCAGTTTACCGACAGGGCCCTTGAGCACTGAAGCTTTCTTT.

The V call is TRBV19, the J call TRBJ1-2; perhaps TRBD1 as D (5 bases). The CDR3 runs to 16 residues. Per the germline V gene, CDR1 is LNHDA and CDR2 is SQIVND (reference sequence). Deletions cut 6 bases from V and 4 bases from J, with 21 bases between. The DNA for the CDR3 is TGTGCCAGTAGACACAGCGGGCAGGCGGGACTCTATGGCTACACCTTC. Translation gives CASRHSGQAGLYGYTF. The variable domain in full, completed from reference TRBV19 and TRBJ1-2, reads DGGITQSPKYLFRKEGQNVTLSCEQNLNHDAMYWYRQDPGQGLRLIYYSQIVNDFQKGDIAEGYSVSREKKESFPLTVTSAQKNPTAFYLCASRHSGQAGLYGYTFGSGTRLTVV.

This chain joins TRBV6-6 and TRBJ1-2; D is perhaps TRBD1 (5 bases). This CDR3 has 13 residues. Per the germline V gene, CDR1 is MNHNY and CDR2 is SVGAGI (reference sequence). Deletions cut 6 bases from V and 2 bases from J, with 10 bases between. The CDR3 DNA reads TGTGCCAGCAGCGACAGCCTAAACTATGGCTACACCTTC. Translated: CASSDSLNYGYTF.

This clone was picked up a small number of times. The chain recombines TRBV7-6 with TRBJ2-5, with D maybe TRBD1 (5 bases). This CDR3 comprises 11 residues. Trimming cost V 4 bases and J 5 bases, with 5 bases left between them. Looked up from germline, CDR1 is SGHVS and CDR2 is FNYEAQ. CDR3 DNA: TGTGCCAGCAGCTCAGGGGAGACCCAGTACTTC. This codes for CASSSGETQYF.

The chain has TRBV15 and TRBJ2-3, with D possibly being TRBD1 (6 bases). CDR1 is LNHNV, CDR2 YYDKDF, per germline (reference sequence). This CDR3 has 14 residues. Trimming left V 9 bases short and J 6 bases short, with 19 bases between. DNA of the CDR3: TGTGCCACACGGTCTACAGGGCTTTTTGATACGCAGTATTTT. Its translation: CATRSTGLFDTQYF.

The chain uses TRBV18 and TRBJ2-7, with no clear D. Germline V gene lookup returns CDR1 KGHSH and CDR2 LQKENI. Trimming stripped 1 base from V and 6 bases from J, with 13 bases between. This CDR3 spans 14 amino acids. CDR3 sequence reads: CASSPLWASGEQYF. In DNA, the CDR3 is TGTGCCAGCTCACCACTTTGGGCGTCTGGCGAGCAGTACTTC.

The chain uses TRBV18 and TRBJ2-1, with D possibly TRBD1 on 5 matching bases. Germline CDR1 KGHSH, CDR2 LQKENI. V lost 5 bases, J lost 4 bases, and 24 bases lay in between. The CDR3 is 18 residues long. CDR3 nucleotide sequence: TGTGCCAGCTCATTAGTCGGTCCAGGACAACCCATTTACAATGAGCAGTTCTTC. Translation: CASSLVGPGQPIYNEQFF.

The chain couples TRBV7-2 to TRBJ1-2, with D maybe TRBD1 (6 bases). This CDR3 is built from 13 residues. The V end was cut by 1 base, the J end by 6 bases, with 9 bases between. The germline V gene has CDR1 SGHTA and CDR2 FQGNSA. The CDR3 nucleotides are TGTGCCAGCAGCTTAGACAGGGTTGATGGCTACACCTTC. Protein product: CASSLDRVDGYTF. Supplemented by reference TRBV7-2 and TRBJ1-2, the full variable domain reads GAGVSQSPSNKVTEKGKDVELRCDPISGHTALYWYRQSLGQGLEFLIYFQGNSAPDKSGLPSDRFSAERTGGSVSTLTIQRTQQEDSAVYLCASSLDRVDGYTFGSGTRLTVV.

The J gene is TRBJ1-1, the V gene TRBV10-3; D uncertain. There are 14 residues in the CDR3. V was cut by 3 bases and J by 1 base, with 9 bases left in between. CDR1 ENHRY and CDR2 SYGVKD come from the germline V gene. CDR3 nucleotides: TGTGCCATCAGTGAAATGCGAACGAACACTGAAGCTTTCTTT. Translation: CAISEMRTNTEAFF.

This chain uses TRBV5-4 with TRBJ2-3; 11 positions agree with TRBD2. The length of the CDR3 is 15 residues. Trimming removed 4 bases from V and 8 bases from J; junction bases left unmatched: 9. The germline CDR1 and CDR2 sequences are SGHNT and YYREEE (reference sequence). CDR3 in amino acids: CASSPGTSGLVTQYF. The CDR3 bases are TGTGCCAGCAGCCCCGGGACTAGCGGATTGGTTACGCAGTATTTT.

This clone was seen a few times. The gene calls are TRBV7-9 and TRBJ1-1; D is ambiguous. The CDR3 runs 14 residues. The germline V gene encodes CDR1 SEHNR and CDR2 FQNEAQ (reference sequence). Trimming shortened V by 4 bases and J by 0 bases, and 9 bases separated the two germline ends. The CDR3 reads CASSSTGVNTEAFF. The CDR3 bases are TGTGCCAGCAGCTCGACGGGTGTGAACACTGAAGCTTTCTTT.

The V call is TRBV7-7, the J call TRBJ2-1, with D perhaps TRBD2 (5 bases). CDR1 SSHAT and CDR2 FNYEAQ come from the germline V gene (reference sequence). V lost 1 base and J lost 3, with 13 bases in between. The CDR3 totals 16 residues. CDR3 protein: CASSLGGAGYYNEQFF. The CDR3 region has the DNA TGTGCCAGCAGCTTAGGCGGCGCGGGTTACTACAATGAGCAGTTCTTC.

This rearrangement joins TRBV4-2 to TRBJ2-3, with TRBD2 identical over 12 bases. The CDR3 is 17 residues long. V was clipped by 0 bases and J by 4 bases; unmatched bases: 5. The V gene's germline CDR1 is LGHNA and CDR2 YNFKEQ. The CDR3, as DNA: TGTGCCAGCAGCCAAGATCTGTCTAGCGGGGGGGCAGATACGCAGTATTTT. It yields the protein CASSQDLSSGGADTQYF.